These 14 T cell receptor beta chains were sequenced from one sample in a study of neurological immune-mediated disorders. MiXCR, applied by TCRdb to the 5' RACE reads, yields one record per CDR3 protein. This table holds some 47,000 distinct CDR3 sequences, approximately 21% found once. Described time point: technical triplicate 3. The sample consisted of PBMCs. These receptors were collected from a man aged 55 to 69 with HTLV-1-associated myelopathy (HAM/TSP).

V gene TRBV7-8 combines with J gene TRBJ2-1, with 8 bases lining up with TRBD2. J gave up 6 bases and V 5 bases, and 3 bases lay outside the gene matches. In germline, CDR1 is SGHVS, CDR2 FQNEAQ. CDR3 size: 13 residues. This chain's CDR3 is CASSRGLANEQFF. In DNA, the CDR3 is TGTGCCAGCAGCCGTGGACTAGCCAATGAGCAGTTCTTC.

This clonotype was detected many times. The rearrangement links TRBV2 to TRBJ2-7; 7 bases line up with TRBD2. There are 14 residues in the CDR3. Germline CDR1 and CDR2: SNHLY and FYNNEI. After removal of 6 bases from V and 0 bases from J, the junction contained 5 bases not matched to a gene. CDR3 amino acids: CASSFQRDSYEQYF. For the CDR3, the DNA is TGTGCCAGCAGCTTTCAGCGGGACTCCTACGAGCAGTACTTC.

This clonotype has a count of ten or more. This chain joins TRBV27 and TRBJ2-2; TRBD1 aligns across 7 bases. Germline lookup yields CDR1 MNHEY and CDR2 SMNVEV (reference sequence). Losses at the gene ends were 5 bases for V and 0 bases for J; bases not matched to a gene: 12. The CDR3 loop spans 18 amino acids. CDR3 residues: CASSRRDSPLANTGELFF. DNA of the CDR3: TGTGCCAGCAGTCGCCGGGACAGCCCCCTTGCGAACACCGGGGAGCTGTTTTTT.

This clonotype was found many times. V usage is TRBV5-1 and J usage is TRBJ1-1; possible D gene TRBD1, 5 bases. The V and J ends lost 0 bases and 8 bases respectively, with 5 bases between them. Germline assignment: CDR1 SGHRS and CDR2 YFSETQ. This CDR3 comprises 11 residues. CDR3 in amino acids: CASSLEGEAFF. In DNA, the CDR3 is TGCGCCAGCAGCTTGGAGGGGGAAGCTTTCTTT. The full variable domain, rest sourced from reference TRBV5-1 and TRBJ1-1, is KAGVTQTPRYLIKTRGQQVTLSCSPISGHRSVSWYQQTPGQGLQFLFEYFSETQRNKGNFPGRFSGRQFSNSRSEMNVSTLELGDSALYLCASSLEGEAFFGQGTRLTVV.

The V and J genes are TRBV12-3 or TRBV12-4 and TRBJ1-1; no clear D. V was trimmed by 0 bases and J by 6 bases, leaving 11 bases between them. The CDR3 covers 14 residues. In DNA, the CDR3 is TGTGCCAGCAGTTTAGCGCTGGGGTCTCCTGAAGCTTTCTTT. It yields the protein CASSLALGSPEAFF.

This clonotype was counted many times. J is TRBJ1-2 and V is TRBV10-3; D is possibly TRBD1 (5 bases). Trimming removed 6 bases from V and 1 base from J, with 15 bases in between. CDR3 length: 15 residues. Germline CDR1 is ENHRY and CDR2 is SYGVKD. For the CDR3, the DNA is TGTGCCATCAGGCCCCCGGGGCCTCTTAACTATGGCTACACCTTC. This gives the protein CAIRPPGPLNYGYTF.

This clonotype was counted many times. The rearrangement joins TRBV11-3 to TRBJ2-5; D is unclear. V was clipped by 2 bases and J by 2 bases, with 9 bases between them. This CDR3 has 14 residues. The V gene's germline CDR1 is SGHNT and CDR2 YENEEA. CDR3 sequence: CASSLRAEQETQYF. The CDR3, as DNA: TGTGCCAGCAGCTTAAGGGCGGAGCAAGAGACCCAGTACTTC.

This clonotype was found many times. This rearrangement joins TRBV5-1 to TRBJ1-3; D gene unclear. The germline V gene has CDR1 SGHRS and CDR2 YFSETQ. Trimming removed 4 bases at V and 0 bases at J, with 8 bases between. The CDR3 is 14 residues long. The CDR3 region is CASSGSYSGNTIYF. For the CDR3, the DNA is TGCGCCAGCAGCGGCAGCTACTCTGGAAACACCATATATTTT.

This clonotype was picked up many times. The V and J genes are TRBV5-6 and TRBJ2-3, with 13 bases fitting TRBD2. Trimming removed 2 bases from V and 6 bases from J; junction bases left unmatched: 6. Per the germline V gene, CDR1 is SGHDT and CDR2 is YYEEEE. The CDR3 extends over 16 amino acids. The CDR3 nucleotides read TGTGCCAGCAGCTTCGGACTAGCGGGAGAGGCGGATACGCAGTATTTT. It yields the protein CASSFGLAGEADTQYF.

In this sample, this clonotype turned up many times. The chain carries TRBV12-3 or TRBV12-4 and TRBJ2-1; 11 bases align to TRBD2. With V trimmed by 4 bases and J by 4 bases, 6 bases remained unmatched. The CDR3 has 16 amino acids. CDR3 in DNA: TGTGCCAGCAGTTCGGGACTAGCGGCCATTTACAATGAGCAGTTCTTC. Translating gives CASSSGLAAIYNEQFF.

Many counts were recorded for this clonotype. At one boundary the junction diverges from the germline segment, which might be a read error. The chain couples TRBV5-1 to TRBJ2-7; 9 nucleotides line up with TRBD1. Germline V lookup: CDR1 SGHRS, CDR2 YFSETQ. The CDR3 has 14 residues. This chain's CDR3 is CASSLGQGRDEQYF. CDR3 DNA: TGCGCCAGCAGTTTGGGACAGGGACGGGACGAGCAGTACTTC.

This clonotype was seen ten or more times. CDR3 DNA sequence: TGTGCCAGCAGTGACGGAGGTAATAGCAATCAGCCCCAGCATTTT. Amino acids: CASSDGGNSNQPQHF. The chain joins TRBV2 to TRBJ1-5; D call uncertain. CDR3 length: 15 residues. Per the germline V gene, CDR1 is SNHLY and CDR2 is FYNNEI. V was clipped by 3 bases and J by 0 bases, with 9 bases between them.

This clonotype was detected many times. The V call is TRBV5-1, the J call TRBJ1-1; 7 positions agree with TRBD1. The germline CDR1 and CDR2 sequences are SGHRS and YFSETQ. CDR3 length equals 15 residues. Unmatched junction bases numbered 14, after V lost 1 base and J lost 11 bases. CDR3 nucleotide sequence: TGCGCCAGCAGCTTGTATCAGGGGGGAACTCCCCGGGCTTTCTTT. Amino acid sequence: CASSLYQGGTPRAFF.

In this sample, this clonotype turned up many times. The chain has TRBV7-2 and TRBJ2-7; D gene unclear. Germline V gene data show CDR1 as SGHTA and CDR2 as FQGNSA. This CDR3 has 13 amino acids. V lost 4 bases and J lost 2, with 9 bases in between. CDR3 in DNA: TGTGCCAGCAGCTCTCGGGCCGCCTACGAGCAGTACTTC. It specifies CASSSRAAYEQYF. The full variable domain, completed using reference TRBV7-2 and TRBJ2-7, is GAGVSQSPSNKVTEKGKDVELRCDPISGHTALYWYRQSLGQGLEFLIYFQGNSAPDKSGLPSDRFSAERTGGSVSTLTIQRTQQEDSAVYLCASSSRAAYEQYFGPGTRLTVT.